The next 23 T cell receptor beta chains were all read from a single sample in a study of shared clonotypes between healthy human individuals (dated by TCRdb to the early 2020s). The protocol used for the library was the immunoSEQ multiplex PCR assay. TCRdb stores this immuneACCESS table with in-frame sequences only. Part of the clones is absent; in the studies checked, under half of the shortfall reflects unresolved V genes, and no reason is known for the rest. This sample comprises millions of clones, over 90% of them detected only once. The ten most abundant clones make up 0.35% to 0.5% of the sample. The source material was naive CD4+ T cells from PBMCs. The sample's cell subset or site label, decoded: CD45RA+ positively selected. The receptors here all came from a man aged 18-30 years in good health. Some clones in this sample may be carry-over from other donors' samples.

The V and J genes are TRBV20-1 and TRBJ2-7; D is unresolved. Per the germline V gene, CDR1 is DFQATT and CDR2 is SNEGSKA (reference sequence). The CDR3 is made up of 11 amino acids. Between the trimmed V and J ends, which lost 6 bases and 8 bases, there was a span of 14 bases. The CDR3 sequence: CSAIESKKQYF. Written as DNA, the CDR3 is TGCAGTGCCATAGAATCAAAGAAGCAGTACTTC.

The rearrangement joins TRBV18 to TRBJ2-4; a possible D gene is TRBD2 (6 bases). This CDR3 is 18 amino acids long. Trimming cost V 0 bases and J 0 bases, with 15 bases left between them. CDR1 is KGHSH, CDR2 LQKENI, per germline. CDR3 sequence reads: CASSPPNEGAGAKNIQYF. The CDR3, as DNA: TGTGCCAGCTCACCACCGAACGAGGGAGCGGGAGCCAAAAACATTCAGTACTTC.

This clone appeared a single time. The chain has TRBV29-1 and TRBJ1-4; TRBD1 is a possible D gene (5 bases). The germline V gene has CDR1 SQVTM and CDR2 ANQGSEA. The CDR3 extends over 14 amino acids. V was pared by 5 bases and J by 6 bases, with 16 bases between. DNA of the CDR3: TGCAGCGTTTACCGGACCCTAGGGGATGAAAAACTGTTTTTT. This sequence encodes CSVYRTLGDEKLFF.

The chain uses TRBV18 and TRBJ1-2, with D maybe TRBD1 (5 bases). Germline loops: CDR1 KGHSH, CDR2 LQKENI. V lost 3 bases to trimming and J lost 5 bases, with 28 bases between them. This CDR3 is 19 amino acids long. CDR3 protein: CASSPSANPGGSKRYGYTF. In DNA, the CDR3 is TGTGCCAGCTCACCGTCTGCCAACCCCGGGGGGAGTAAACGTTATGGCTACACCTTC.

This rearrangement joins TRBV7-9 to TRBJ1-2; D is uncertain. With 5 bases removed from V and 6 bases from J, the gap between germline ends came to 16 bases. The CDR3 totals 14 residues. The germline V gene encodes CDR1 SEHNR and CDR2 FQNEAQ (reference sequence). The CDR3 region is CASSDGPQGNGYTF. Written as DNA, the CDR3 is TGTGCCAGCAGCGACGGACCCCAAGGGAATGGCTACACCTTC.

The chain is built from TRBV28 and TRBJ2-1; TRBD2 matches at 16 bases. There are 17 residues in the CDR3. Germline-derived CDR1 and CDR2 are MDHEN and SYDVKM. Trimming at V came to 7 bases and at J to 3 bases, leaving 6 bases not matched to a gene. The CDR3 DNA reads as TGTGCCAGCACCATGGGACTAGCGGGAGGGATCTACAATGAGCAGTTCTTC. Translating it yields CASTMGLAGGIYNEQFF.

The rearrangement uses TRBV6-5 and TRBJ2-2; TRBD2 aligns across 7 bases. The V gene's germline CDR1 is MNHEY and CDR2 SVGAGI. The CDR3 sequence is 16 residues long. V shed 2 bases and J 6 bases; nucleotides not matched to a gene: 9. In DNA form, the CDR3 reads TGTGCCAGCAGTTACGGACTAGTGGGGCGTTCCGGGGAGCTGTTTTTT. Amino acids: CASSYGLVGRSGELFF.

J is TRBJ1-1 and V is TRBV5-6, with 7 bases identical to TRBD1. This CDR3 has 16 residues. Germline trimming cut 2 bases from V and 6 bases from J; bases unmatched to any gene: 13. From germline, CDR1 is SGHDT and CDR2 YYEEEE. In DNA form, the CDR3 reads TGTGCCAGCAGCTTTCACAAACTTACAGGGGAGGCTGAAGCTTTCTTT. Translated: CASSFHKLTGEAEAFF.

The DNA for the CDR3 is TGTGCCAGCAGCTTATGGGCTAGCGGGAGACGGAACACCGGGGAGCTGTTTTTT. Its protein is CASSLWASGRRNTGELFF. The chain joins TRBV11-2 to TRBJ2-2, with 10 bases matching TRBD2. This CDR3 is built from 18 residues. V gave up 2 bases and J gave up 1 base; unmatched junction bases: 7. The germline CDR1 and CDR2 sequences are SGHAT and FQNNGV.

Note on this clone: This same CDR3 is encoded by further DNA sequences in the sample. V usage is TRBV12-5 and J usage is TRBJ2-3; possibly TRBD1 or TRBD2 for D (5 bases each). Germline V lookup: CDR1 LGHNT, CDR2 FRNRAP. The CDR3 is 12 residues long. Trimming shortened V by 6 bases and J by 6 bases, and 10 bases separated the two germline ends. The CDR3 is CASGPGTDTQYF. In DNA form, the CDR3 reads TGTGCTAGTGGCCCGGGGACGGATACGCAGTATTTT. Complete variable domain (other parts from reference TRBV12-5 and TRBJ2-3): DARVTQTPRHKVTEMGQEVTMRCQPILGHNTVFWYRQTMMQGLELLAYFRNRAPLDDSGMPKDRFSAEMPDATLATLKIQPSEPRDSAVYFCASGPGTDTQYFGPGTRLTVL.

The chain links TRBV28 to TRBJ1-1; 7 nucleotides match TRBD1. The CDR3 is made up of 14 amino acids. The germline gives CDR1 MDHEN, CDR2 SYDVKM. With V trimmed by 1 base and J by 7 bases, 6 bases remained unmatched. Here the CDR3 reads CASSLFTGEGEAFF. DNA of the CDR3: TGTGCCAGCAGTTTATTTACAGGGGAGGGTGAAGCTTTCTTT.

This chain's CDR3 is CASSVGRGPQPQHF. The CDR3 coding sequence is TGTGCCAGCAGCGTAGGCAGGGGGCCTCAGCCCCAGCATTTT. The rearrangement links TRBV9 to TRBJ1-5; the match to TRBD1 covers 8 bases. V gave up 0 bases and J gave up 6 bases; unmatched junction bases: 2. The CDR3 sequence is 14 residues long. Germline V gives CDR1 SGDLS, CDR2 YYNGEE.

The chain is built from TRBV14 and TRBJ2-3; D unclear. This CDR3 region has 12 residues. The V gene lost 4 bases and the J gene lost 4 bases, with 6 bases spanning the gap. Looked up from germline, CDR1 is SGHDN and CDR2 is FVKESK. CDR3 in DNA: TGTGCCAGCAGCCTCATCCCAGATACGCAGTATTTT. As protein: CASSLIPDTQYF.

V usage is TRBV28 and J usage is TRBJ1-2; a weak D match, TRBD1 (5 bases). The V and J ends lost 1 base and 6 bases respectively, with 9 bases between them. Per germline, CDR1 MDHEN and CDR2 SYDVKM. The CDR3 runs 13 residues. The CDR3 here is CASSLYRSDGYTF. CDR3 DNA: TGTGCCAGCAGTTTATACAGGTCGGATGGCTACACCTTC.

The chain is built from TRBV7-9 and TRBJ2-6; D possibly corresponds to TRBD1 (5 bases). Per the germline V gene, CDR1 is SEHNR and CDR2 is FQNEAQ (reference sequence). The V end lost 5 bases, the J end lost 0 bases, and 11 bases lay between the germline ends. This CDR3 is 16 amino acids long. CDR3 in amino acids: CASSAERGSGANVLTF. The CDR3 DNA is TGTGCCAGCAGCGCAGAAAGGGGCTCTGGGGCCAACGTCCTGACTTTC.

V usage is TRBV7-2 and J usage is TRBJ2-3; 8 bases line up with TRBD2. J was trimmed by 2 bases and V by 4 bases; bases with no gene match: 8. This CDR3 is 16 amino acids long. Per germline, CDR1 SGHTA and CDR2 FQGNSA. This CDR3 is CASSSSGPSTTDTQYF. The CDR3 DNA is TGTGCCAGCAGCTCTAGCGGGCCAAGTACCACAGATACGCAGTATTTT.

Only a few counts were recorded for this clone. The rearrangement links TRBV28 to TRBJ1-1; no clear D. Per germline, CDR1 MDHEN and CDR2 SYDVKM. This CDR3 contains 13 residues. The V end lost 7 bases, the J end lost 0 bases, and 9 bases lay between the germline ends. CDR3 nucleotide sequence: TGTGCCAGCACCCCACACTTGAACACTGAAGCTTTCTTT. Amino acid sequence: CASTPHLNTEAFF.

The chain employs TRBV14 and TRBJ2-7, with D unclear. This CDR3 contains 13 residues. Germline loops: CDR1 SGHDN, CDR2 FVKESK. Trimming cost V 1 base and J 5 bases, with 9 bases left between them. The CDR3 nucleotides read TGTGCCAGCAGCCAAGGTCTTATCCACGAGCAGTACTTC. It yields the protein CASSQGLIHEQYF.

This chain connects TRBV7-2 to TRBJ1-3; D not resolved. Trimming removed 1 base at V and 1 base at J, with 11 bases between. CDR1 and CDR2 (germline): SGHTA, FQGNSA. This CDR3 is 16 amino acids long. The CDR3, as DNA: TGTGCCAGCAGCTTAGGGCAGGCCGCATCTGGAAACACCATATATTTT. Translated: CASSLGQAASGNTIYF.

The CDR3, as DNA: TGTGCCAGCCGGCAAAGGGGTGTCGACGAGCAGTACTTC. Translated, it gives CASRQRGVDEQYF. The rearrangement joins TRBV25-1 to TRBJ2-7, with D maybe TRBD1 (5 bases). This CDR3 region has 13 residues. The V end lost 8 bases, the J end lost 5 bases, and 16 bases lay between the germline ends. Germline V CDR1 and CDR2: MGHDK, SYGVNS.

CDR3 DNA: TGTGCCAGCAGCGTAGACGGGAGCGCCTTTGATACGCAGTATTTT. Translating it yields CASSVDGSAFDTQYF. V is TRBV9 and J is TRBJ2-3; D is possibly TRBD2 (6 bases). Between the trimmed V and J ends, which lost 0 bases and 6 bases, there was a span of 14 bases. In germline, CDR1 is SGDLS, CDR2 YYNGEE. The CDR3 has 15 amino acids.

The CDR3 region is CAISVGQPYEQYF. The CDR3 DNA sequence: TGTGCCATCAGTGTGGGGCAGCCCTACGAGCAGTACTTC. The gene calls are TRBV10-3 and TRBJ2-7; tentative D call: TRBD1 (5 bases). Trimming removed 4 bases at V and 2 bases at J, with 9 bases between. Germline CDR1 and CDR2: ENHRY and SYGVKD. The CDR3 is 13 amino acids.

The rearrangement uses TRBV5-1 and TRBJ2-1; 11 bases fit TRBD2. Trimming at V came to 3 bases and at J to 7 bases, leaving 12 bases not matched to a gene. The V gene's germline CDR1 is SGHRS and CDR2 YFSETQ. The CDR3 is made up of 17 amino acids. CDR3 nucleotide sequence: TGCGCCAGCAGCTGGATGACTAGCGGGACGGCCGGGAATGAGCAGTTCTTC. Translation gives CASSWMTSGTAGNEQFF.